The present T cell receptor (beta chain) was sequenced within a study of response to subunit inactivated influenza vaccine. Study-wide results and caveats: Each seasonal flu vaccination may recruit only limited new T cells, authors suggested.

Details on this clonotype: The antigen is not known.

V dropped 5 bases and J dropped 11; count of bases not matched to a gene: 6. Germline V gene sequence: CDR1 SQVTM, CDR2 ANQGSEA. The CDR3 contains 13 residues. Using its own MiXCR run on the RT-PCR reads, TCRdb lists one record per CDR3 protein. The profile shows under 850,000 distinct CDR3 sequences, roughly 18% of them singletons. The chain links TRBV29-1 to TRBJ1-4; 12 nucleotides line up with TRBD1. The specimen comprised PBMCs from blood, sampled 5 days after vaccination. The source is a man over 45 who received an inactivated influenza vaccine. As DNA, the CDR3 is TGCAGCGTTCCCGGGACAGGGGGCGCGAAACTGTTTTTT. Translating it yields CSVPGTGGAKLFF.